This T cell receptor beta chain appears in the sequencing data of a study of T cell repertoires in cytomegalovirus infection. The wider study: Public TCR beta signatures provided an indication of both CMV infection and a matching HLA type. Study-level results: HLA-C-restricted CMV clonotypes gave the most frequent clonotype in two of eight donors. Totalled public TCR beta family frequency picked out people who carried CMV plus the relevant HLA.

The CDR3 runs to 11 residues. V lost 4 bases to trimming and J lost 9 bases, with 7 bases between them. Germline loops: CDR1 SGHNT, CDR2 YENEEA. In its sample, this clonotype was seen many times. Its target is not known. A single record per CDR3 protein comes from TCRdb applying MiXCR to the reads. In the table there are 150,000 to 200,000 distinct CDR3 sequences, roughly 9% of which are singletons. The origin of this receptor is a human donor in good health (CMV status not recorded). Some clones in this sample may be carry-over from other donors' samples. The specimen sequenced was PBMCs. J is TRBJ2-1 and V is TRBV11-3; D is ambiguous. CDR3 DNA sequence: TGTGCCAGCAGCTCAGCAGGTGAGCAGTTCTTC. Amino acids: CASSSAGEQFF. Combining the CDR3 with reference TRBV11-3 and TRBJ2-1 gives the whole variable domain EAGVVQSPRYKIIEKKQPVAFWCNPISGHNTLYWYLQNLGQGPELLIRYENEEAVDDSQLPKDRFSAERLKGVDSTLKIQPAELGDSAVYLCASSSAGEQFFGPGTRLTVL.